Following are 27 T cell receptor beta chains from one sample sequenced in a study of T cell repertoires in cytomegalovirus infection. MiXCR, run by TCRdb on the reads, gives a single entry per CDR3 protein. The sample yields 500,000 to 600,000 distinct CDR3 sequences, 16% seen once. What was sequenced was CD8+ T cells from PBMCs. These receptors originate from a human donor in good health (CMV status not recorded). Some clones in this sample may be carry-over from other donors' samples.

This chain links TRBV9 with TRBJ1-5; D is uncertain. V was clipped by 0 bases and J by 5 bases, with 9 bases between them. The CDR3 is 14 amino acids. Germline V CDR1 and CDR2: SGDLS, YYNGEE. The DNA for the CDR3 is TGTGCCAGCAGCGTAGGAGGCACCCATCAGCCCCAGCATTTT. Its translation is CASSVGGTHQPQHF.

This clonotype was detected ten times or more. CDR3 in DNA: TGTGCCAGCAGCCCGGGTTATTCGGGGCAGTACTTC. This codes for CASSPGYSGQYF. The chain recombines TRBV7-2 with TRBJ2-7; D gene ambiguous. This CDR3 region has 12 residues. The germline V gene has CDR1 SGHTA and CDR2 FQGNSA. V lost 5 bases to trimming and J lost 9 bases, with 14 bases between them.

The rearrangement links TRBV6-1 to TRBJ2-1; D ambiguous. The V end lost 4 bases, the J end lost 0 bases, and 13 bases lay between the germline ends. This CDR3 has 16 amino acids. The germline V gene has CDR1 MNHNS and CDR2 SASEGT. CDR3 sequence reads: CASSGGYMNSYNEQFF. The CDR3 DNA reads as TGTGCCAGCAGTGGGGGTTATATGAACTCCTACAATGAGCAGTTCTTC.

The gene calls are TRBV12-3 or TRBV12-4 and TRBJ2-2, with D maybe TRBD1 (5 bases). The ends were cut back, 4 bases at V and 7 bases at J, with 10 bases in the middle. This CDR3 is 13 amino acids long. CDR3: CASSSSTVGELFF. DNA for the CDR3: TGTGCCAGCAGTTCATCGACAGTCGGGGAGCTGTTTTTT.

This clonotype showed up many times. This chain connects TRBV7-3 to TRBJ1-1; tentatively, D is TRBD1 (5 bases). V was clipped by 5 bases and J by 2 bases, with 12 bases between them. Per the germline V gene, CDR1 is SGHTA and CDR2 is FQGTGA. CDR3 length: 14 residues. The chain's CDR3 is CASSPTGLNTEAFF. The DNA for the CDR3 is TGTGCCAGCAGCCCGACGGGGCTCAACACTGAAGCTTTCTTT.

The chain is built from TRBV5-1 and TRBJ1-1; a possible D gene is TRBD1 (5 bases). The CDR3 is 16 residues long. Germline lookup yields CDR1 SGHRS and CDR2 YFSETQ. V dropped 2 bases and J dropped 0 bases, with 14 bases sitting between them. The CDR3 DNA follows: TGCGCCAGCAGCTTACGAGCCGGGACGGTGAACACTGAAGCTTTCTTT. This sequence encodes CASSLRAGTVNTEAFF. Complete variable domain (other parts from reference TRBV5-1 and TRBJ1-1): KAGVTQTPRYLIKTRGQQVTLSCSPISGHRSVSWYQQTPGQGLQFLFEYFSETQRNKGNFPGRFSGRQFSNSRSEMNVSTLELGDSALYLCASSLRAGTVNTEAFFGQGTRLTVV.

This clonotype occurred a few times. J is TRBJ2-7 and V is TRBV3-1; maybe TRBD2 (5 bases). Germline loops: CDR1 LGHDT, CDR2 YNNKEL (reference sequence). CDR3 length equals 14 residues. V lost 1 base to trimming and J lost 0 bases, with 7 bases between them. This CDR3 reads CASSQARDSYEQYF. In DNA form, the CDR3 reads TGTGCCAGCAGCCAAGCCCGGGACTCCTACGAGCAGTACTTC.

At least ten counts were recorded for this clonotype. The rearrangement joins TRBV2 to TRBJ2-2; D might be TRBD2 (6 bases). Germline lookup yields CDR1 SNHLY and CDR2 FYNNEI. V was trimmed by 10 bases and J by 3 bases, leaving 18 bases between them. The CDR3 contains 15 residues. The CDR3 coding sequence is TGTGCCACCTTTCCGGGGGAATCAGACACCGGGGAGCTGTTTTTT. Residues: CATFPGESDTGELFF.

The table lists this clonotype with a few counts. CDR3 DNA sequence: TGTGCCACCAGCAGAGATCAGGAGGGGACCATGAACACTGAAGCTTTCTTT. Protein: CATSRDQEGTMNTEAFF. J is TRBJ1-1 and V is TRBV15, with D perhaps matching TRBD1 (5 bases). Germline values: CDR1 LNHNV, CDR2 YYDKDF (reference sequence). This CDR3 region has 17 residues. The V and J ends lost 0 bases and 0 bases respectively, with 14 bases between them.

This clonotype was seen only a few times. V gene TRBV28 combines with J gene TRBJ2-1; D ambiguous. Germline lookup yields CDR1 MDHEN and CDR2 SYDVKM. Trimming removed 1 base at V and 10 bases at J, with 5 bases between. CDR3 size: 11 residues. CDR3 nucleotides: TGTGCCAGCAGTTTATATTCCGAGCAGTTCTTC. It codes for CASSLYSEQFF.

This clonotype was counted at least ten times. The genes are TRBV7-3 and TRBJ2-1; 10 positions match TRBD2. Germline assignment: CDR1 SGHTA and CDR2 FQGTGA. Trimming at V came to 6 bases and at J to 8 bases, leaving 4 bases not matched to a gene. The CDR3 is 13 residues long. The CDR3: CASRASGSYEQFF. In DNA, the CDR3 is TGTGCCAGCAGGGCTAGCGGGAGTTATGAGCAGTTCTTC.

This chain links TRBV9 with TRBJ2-7; D is tentatively TRBD1 or TRBD2 (5 bases each). V lost 4 bases and J 2 bases, leaving 16 bases between the germline ends. This CDR3 has 15 amino acids. Germline CDR1 SGDLS, CDR2 YYNGEE. In DNA, the CDR3 is TGTGCCAGCAGCCCGCAGGGCAAGGGACCCTACGAGCAGTACTTC. This sequence encodes CASSPQGKGPYEQYF. Drawing the rest from reference TRBV9 and TRBJ2-7, the complete variable domain is DSGVTQTPKHLITATGQRVTLRCSPRSGDLSVYWYQQSLDQGLQFLIQYYNGEERAKGNILERFSAQQFPDLHSELNLSSLELGDSALYFCASSPQGKGPYEQYFGPGTRLTVT.

The chain carries TRBV6-4 and TRBJ2-1; TRBD2 agrees at 9 bases. CDR1 MRHNA and CDR2 SNTAGT come from the germline V gene. The CDR3 extends over 15 amino acids. V gave up 3 bases and J gave up 6 bases; unmatched junction bases: 6. CDR3 in amino acids: CASSEPAGGINEQFF. CDR3 coding DNA: TGTGCCAGCAGTGAGCCAGCGGGAGGTATCAATGAGCAGTTCTTC.

This clonotype came up a few times. The chain is built from TRBV13 and TRBJ2-3; TRBD2 aligns across 12 bases. Losses at the gene ends were 3 bases for V and 8 bases for J; bases not matched to a gene: 6. The CDR3 extends over 15 amino acids. The germline V gene encodes CDR1 PRHDT and CDR2 FYEKMQ (reference sequence). CDR3 nucleotide sequence: TGTGCCAGCAGCTTCCCTAGCGGGGGGGCAGTTACGCAGTATTTT. Residues: CASSFPSGGAVTQYF.

The chain recombines TRBV27 with TRBJ1-5, with no clear D. Germline V CDR1 and CDR2: MNHEY, SMNVEV (reference sequence). V was cut by 6 bases and J by 9 bases, with 15 bases left in between. The CDR3 is made up of 13 amino acids. CDR3 bases: TGTGCCAGCAGCCAAGGATCCCGAGGGCCCCAGCATTTT. It yields the protein CASSQGSRGPQHF.

This clonotype was seen more than once but under ten times. The genes are TRBV20-1 and TRBJ1-1; TRBD1 agrees at 7 bases. The CDR3 runs 15 residues. CDR1 and CDR2 (germline): DFQATT, SNEGSKA (reference sequence). V dropped 0 bases and J dropped 1; count of bases not matched to a gene: 5. In nucleotides, the CDR3 is TGCAGTGCTAGAGAGTACAGGGGTTCGAACACTGAAGCTTTCTTT. Protein product: CSAREYRGSNTEAFF.

This chain joins TRBV12-3 or TRBV12-4 and TRBJ2-1; D gene unclear. This CDR3 is built from 12 residues. V gave up 3 bases and J gave up 7 bases, with 7 bases separating them. CDR3 DNA sequence: TGTGCCAGCAGTTTTGCCGTAAATGAGCAGTTCTTC. Its protein product is CASSFAVNEQFF.

Points on this clonotype: Sequence at one end of the junction differs from germline and may be a read error. The chain uses TRBV6-5 and TRBJ2-3; TRBD2 is a possible D gene (5 bases). Germline V gene sequence: CDR1 MNHEY, CDR2 SVGAGI. The CDR3 runs 16 residues. The CDR3 reads CASSYSRAGWVYTQYF. The DNA for the CDR3 is TGTGCCAGCAGCTACTCGAGGGCCGGGTGGGTGTATACGCAGTATTTT.

This clonotype was seen more than once but under ten times. The rearrangement uses TRBV5-5 and TRBJ1-1; perhaps TRBD1 as D (6 bases). The ends were cut back, 3 bases at V and 5 bases at J, with 14 bases in the middle. The CDR3 is made up of 14 amino acids. From germline, CDR1 is SGHKS and CDR2 YYEKEE (reference sequence). The CDR3 sequence is CASSYSTGWTEAFF. CDR3 nucleotide sequence: TGTGCCAGCAGCTACTCTACAGGGTGGACTGAAGCTTTCTTT.

This clonotype was counted many times. CDR3 bases: TGTGCCAGCAGCTACAAGAACACTGAAGCTTTCTTT. Amino acid sequence: CASSYKNTEAFF. The chain joins TRBV7-9 to TRBJ1-1; no reliable D call. The CDR3 totals 12 residues. V lost 4 bases and J lost 1, with 4 bases in between. Germline CDR1 reads SEHNR; CDR2 reads FQNEAQ (reference sequence).

The genes are TRBV24-1 and TRBJ2-1, with D perhaps matching TRBD1 (5 bases). The germline gives CDR1 KGHDR, CDR2 SFDVKD. The CDR3 extends over 18 amino acids. V was trimmed by 0 bases and J by 0 bases, leaving 14 bases between them. CDR3 in DNA: TGTGCCACCAGTGATTTGAAACAGGCCCACGGCTCCTACAATGAGCAGTTCTTC. Amino acid sequence: CATSDLKQAHGSYNEQFF.

A few counts support this clonotype. V usage is TRBV7-6 and J usage is TRBJ2-7; D ambiguous. This CDR3 region has 13 residues. Germline V gives CDR1 SGHVS, CDR2 FNYEAQ. Deletions cut 0 bases from V and 3 bases from J, with 6 bases between. This chain's CDR3 is CASSLAYGYEQYF. For the CDR3, the DNA is TGTGCCAGCAGCTTAGCTTATGGCTACGAGCAGTACTTC.

Only a few counts were recorded for this clonotype. The chain recombines TRBV9 with TRBJ2-7; 12 positions agree with TRBD2. In germline, CDR1 is SGDLS, CDR2 YYNGEE. The junction had 3 bases not matched to a gene; V was cut back by 2 bases and J by 6 bases. The length of the CDR3 is 14 residues. For the CDR3, the DNA is TGTGCCAGCAGCGTTAGGACTAGCGGGACCGAGCAGTACTTC. The encoded protein is CASSVRTSGTEQYF.

This clonotype was counted a few times. A much larger clone differs from this one at a single base, so this may be a read error. This chain connects TRBV27 to TRBJ2-3; no clear D gene. CDR1 and CDR2 (germline): MNHEY, SMNVEV (reference sequence). This CDR3 is built from 12 residues. V was cut by 3 bases and J by 4 bases, with 5 bases left in between. The DNA for the CDR3 is TGTGCCAGCAGTTTTGTGGCAGATACGCAGTATTTT. Residues: CASSFVADTQYF.

This clonotype has a count of ten or more. The chain recombines TRBV7-3 with TRBJ2-1; D is possibly TRBD1 (6 bases). V was trimmed by 5 bases and J by 6 bases, leaving 11 bases between them. Germline CDR1 and CDR2: SGHTA and FQGTGA. This CDR3 contains 13 residues. The CDR3 nucleotides read TGTGCCAGCAGCCTTGGGGGCCGCAATGAGCAGTTCTTC. It encodes CASSLGGRNEQFF.

This clonotype was observed at least ten times. The chain employs TRBV6-1 and TRBJ1-1; D is unclear. CDR3 length equals 14 residues. Germline V CDR1 and CDR2: MNHNS, SASEGT. Trimming took 6 bases from V and 11 from J, leaving 22 bases between them. CDR3 sequence: CASRLQRMIERAFF. CDR3 in DNA: TGTGCCAGCAGATTGCAAAGGATGATAGAAAGGGCTTTCTTT.

This sequence joins TRBV2 and TRBJ2-7; 8 positions match TRBD2. CDR3 length: 14 residues. With 1 base clipped from V and 7 bases from J, the junction kept 6 bases outside the gene matches. Germline V lookup: CDR1 SNHLY, CDR2 FYNNEI. The CDR3 sequence is CASSEGRGAYEQYF. For the CDR3, the DNA is TGTGCCAGCAGTGAAGGGCGGGGGGCTTATGAGCAGTACTTC.